Following are 24 T cell receptor beta chains from one sample sequenced in a study of blood T cell repertoires in COVID-19. Generated by immunoSEQ multiplex PCR, the TCRdb table keeps only in-frame clones and is missing some. The table shows hundreds of thousands of clones, with approximately 83% occurring only once. The material sequenced was peripheral blood. Receptors were obtained from a woman aged 40 to 49 with active or convalescent COVID-19.

The rearrangement joins TRBV19 to TRBJ1-3; weak D call: TRBD1 (5 bases). The germline gives CDR1 LNHDA, CDR2 SQIVND (reference sequence). V was cut by 5 bases and J by 1 base, with 12 bases left in between. The CDR3 runs to 15 residues. The CDR3 sequence is CASSLTASSGNTIYF. The CDR3 nucleotides read TGTGCCAGTAGTCTGACAGCTTCATCTGGAAACACCATATATTTT.

The chain is built from TRBV12-3 or TRBV12-4 and TRBJ2-7, with 7 bases identical to TRBD1. With V trimmed by 5 bases and J by 5 bases, 3 bases remained unmatched. The CDR3 is made up of 12 amino acids. The CDR3 nucleotides are TGTGCCAGCAGTAGAGGGACAGACGAGCAGTACTTC. Translated, it gives CASSRGTDEQYF.

The CDR3 is CASSLVTGGYYEQYF. The CDR3, as DNA: TGTGCCAGCAGCTTAGTTACAGGGGGGTACTACGAGCAGTACTTC. V usage is TRBV7-6 and J usage is TRBJ2-7; 8 bases agree with TRBD1. This CDR3 contains 15 residues. With V trimmed by 1 base and J by 3 bases, 5 bases remained unmatched. The germline V gene encodes CDR1 SGHVS and CDR2 FNYEAQ.

The V gene is TRBV5-4, the J gene TRBJ2-3; 15 bases are a match to TRBD2. The CDR3 totals 16 residues. Germline CDR1 SGHNT, CDR2 YYREEE (reference sequence). V lost 3 bases, J lost 2 bases, and 1 base stayed unmatched. DNA for the CDR3: TGTGCCAGCAGCTGGACTAGCGGGAGGGTCACAGATACGCAGTATTTT. Translating gives CASSWTSGRVTDTQYF.

The genes are TRBV10-3 and TRBJ2-3; 9 positions agree with TRBD2. Germline trimming cut 2 bases from V and 1 base from J; bases unmatched to any gene: 4. Germline V gene sequence: CDR1 ENHRY, CDR2 SYGVKD. CDR3 length: 16 residues. The CDR3 spells CAISEVGGGGTDTQYF. In DNA, the CDR3 is TGTGCCATCAGTGAGGTTGGCGGGGGGGGCACAGATACGCAGTATTTT.

The chain has TRBV30 and TRBJ1-1; D not resolved. Germline V gene lookup returns CDR1 GTSNPN and CDR2 SVGIG (reference sequence). Trimming took 1 base from V and 0 from J, leaving 6 bases between them. The CDR3 runs to 13 residues. The CDR3 bases are TGTGCCTGGAGTGCACAGCTGAACACTGAAGCTTTCTTT. Translation gives CAWSAQLNTEAFF.

V is TRBV4-1 and J is TRBJ2-5; the match to TRBD1 covers 11 bases. Germline V gene sequence: CDR1 MGHRA, CDR2 YSYEKL. J lost 0 bases, V lost 4 bases, and 4 bases had no gene match. The CDR3 sequence is 16 residues long. The CDR3 coding sequence is TGCGCCAGCAGCCTTCGGGACAGGGGGTACCAAGAGACCCAGTACTTC. Translated: CASSLRDRGYQETQYF.

This clone was found once. The chain joins TRBV5-1 to TRBJ2-3, with D unresolved. V shed 7 bases and J shed 2 bases, with 14 bases lying between them. Germline CDR1 SGHRS, CDR2 YFSETQ. The CDR3 covers 14 residues. CDR3 DNA sequence: TGCGCCAGCCGAACCCAGAGGAACACAGATACGCAGTATTTT. Translating it yields CASRTQRNTDTQYF. Looking up the rest from reference TRBV5-1 and TRBJ2-3 gives the full variable domain: KAGVTQTPRYLIKTRGQQVTLSCSPISGHRSVSWYQQTPGQGLQFLFEYFSETQRNKGNFPGRFSGRQFSNSRSEMNVSTLELGDSALYLCASRTQRNTDTQYFGPGTRLTVL.

The DNA for the CDR3 is TGTGCCAGCAGCTACTGGACAGCGCCAAATGAAAAACTGTTTTTT. Amino acids: CASSYWTAPNEKLFF. The chain links TRBV7-2 to TRBJ1-4, with a tentative D call TRBD1 (6 bases). The CDR3 contains 15 residues. V was shortened by 4 bases and J by 5 bases, with 14 bases between the two germline ends. From germline, CDR1 is SGHTA and CDR2 FQGNSA.

The genes are TRBV4-3 and TRBJ2-1; the D gene is possibly TRBD2 (5 bases). V was clipped by 4 bases and J by 7 bases, with 17 bases between them. Per germline, CDR1 LGHNA and CDR2 YSLEER. This CDR3 contains 15 residues. The CDR3 protein is CASSPEGGSGNEQFF. The CDR3 DNA is TGCGCCAGCAGCCCCGAAGGCGGGTCGGGGAATGAGCAGTTCTTC.

The chain carries TRBV7-3 and TRBJ2-2; D uncertain. V lost 5 bases and J 2 bases, leaving 9 bases between the germline ends. This CDR3 is 14 amino acids long. CDR1 and CDR2 from the germline V gene are SGHTA and FQGTGA. CDR3 in amino acids: CASSPLFNTGELFF. CDR3 nucleotide sequence: TGTGCCAGCAGCCCTCTCTTTAACACCGGGGAGCTGTTTTTT.

The chain links TRBV7-2 to TRBJ1-2; 9 bases match TRBD1. V was clipped by 5 bases and J by 8 bases; unmatched bases: 6. The length of the CDR3 is 13 residues. The germline gives CDR1 SGHTA, CDR2 FQGNSA. The CDR3 spells CASSPGQGTGYTF. CDR3 bases: TGTGCCAGCAGCCCAGGACAGGGGACGGGCTACACCTTC.

The chain couples TRBV28 to TRBJ2-7, with 8 bases aligning to TRBD1. Germline V CDR1 and CDR2: MDHEN, SYDVKM. V was pared by 6 bases and J by 0 bases, with 4 bases of the junction left unmatched. The CDR3 totals 14 residues. CDR3 DNA sequence: TGTGCCAGCAGGGGACAGGCCTACTCCTACGAGCAGTACTTC. This sequence encodes CASRGQAYSYEQYF.

V and J are TRBV15 and TRBJ1-1, with 8 bases fitting TRBD1. The germline CDR1 and CDR2 sequences are LNHNV and YYDKDF (reference sequence). J lost 2 bases, V lost 3 bases, and 2 bases had no gene match. The CDR3 totals 14 residues. CDR3 in DNA: TGTGCCACCAGCAGGGACAGGGACAACACTGAAGCTTTCTTT. Translating it yields CATSRDRDNTEAFF.

This chain's CDR3 is CASSAGLADTDTQYF. CDR3 bases: TGTGCCAGCAGCGCCGGACTAGCGGACACAGATACGCAGTATTTT. The chain carries TRBV5-4 and TRBJ2-3; TRBD2 matches 10 bases. CDR3 size: 15 residues. V lost 4 bases and J lost 2; bases outside the gene matches: 4. Germline CDR1 and CDR2: SGHNT and YYREEE (reference sequence).

This clone was counted a single time. In this CDR3 the conserved last residue, phenylalanine or tryptophan, is missing, so a read error is likely. The limits of the CDR3 on the DNA are not certain, so only TCRdb's listed CDR3 is given. The chain combines TRBV21-1 with TRBJ1-1. TRBV21-1 constitutes a pseudogene. Counting both end residues, the CDR3 totals 13 amino acids. CDR3 in amino acids: CASSKRQAVGPGA.

V is TRBV3-1 (or the pseudogene TRBV3-2) and J is TRBJ1-2; D perhaps matches TRBD1 (5 bases). This CDR3 region has 16 residues. Germline V gene data show CDR1 as LGHDT and CDR2 as YNNKEL (reference sequence). Trimming took off 1 base at V and 1 base at J, with 13 bases between the two ends. This CDR3 is CASSQGGRGFNYGYTF. In DNA form, the CDR3 reads TGTGCCAGCAGCCAAGGAGGTAGGGGATTTAACTATGGCTACACCTTC.

V is TRBV14 and J is TRBJ2-1; possibly TRBD2 for D (6 bases). The CDR3 sequence is 18 residues long. V dropped 0 bases and J dropped 10 bases, with 25 bases sitting between them. Germline assignment: CDR1 SGHDN and CDR2 FVKESK. The CDR3: CASSQEPAWGEPSGEQFF. The CDR3 coding sequence is TGTGCCAGCAGCCAAGAACCGGCCTGGGGGGAGCCCTCGGGAGAGCAGTTCTTC.

The chain employs TRBV27 and TRBJ2-7; D is possibly TRBD1 (7 bases). The CDR3 length is 14 residues. V was shortened by 1 base and J by 4 bases, with 11 bases between the two germline ends. Germline V gives CDR1 MNHEY, CDR2 SMNVEV (reference sequence). The CDR3 sequence is CASSLLAGGYEQYF. The CDR3 bases are TGTGCCAGCAGTTTATTGGCAGGGGGGTACGAGCAGTACTTC.

The CDR3, as DNA: TGTGCCAGCATATCGGGACAGAATTTAAACGAGCAGTACTTC. As protein: CASISGQNLNEQYF. The chain uses TRBV27 and TRBJ2-7; 7 bases map to TRBD1. Germline trimming cut 7 bases from V and 5 bases from J; bases unmatched to any gene: 11. This CDR3 region has 14 residues. The germline V gene has CDR1 MNHEY and CDR2 SMNVEV (reference sequence).

The chain carries TRBV6-5 and TRBJ2-7; D is perhaps TRBD1 (6 bases). The CDR3 loop spans 14 amino acids. Trimming removed 6 bases from V and 0 bases from J, with 12 bases in between. CDR1 and CDR2 (germline): MNHEY, SVGAGI. This chain's CDR3 is CASRYLDSSYEQYF. The CDR3 region has the DNA TGTGCCAGCAGATATTTGGACAGCTCCTACGAGCAGTACTTC.

CDR3 nucleotides: TGTGCCAGCTCACCATCCGACAGGACCAATCAGCCCCAGCATTTT. This translates into CASSPSDRTNQPQHF. The rearrangement uses TRBV18 and TRBJ1-5; D possibly corresponds to TRBD1 (6 bases). CDR1 is KGHSH, CDR2 LQKENI, per germline. The CDR3 is 15 residues long. The V end was cut by 2 bases, the J end by 3 bases, with 11 bases between.

The rearrangement uses TRBV12-3 or TRBV12-4 and TRBJ1-5; weak D call: TRBD1 (6 bases). Trimming took off 5 bases at V and 6 bases at J, with 11 bases between the two ends. This CDR3 comprises 13 residues. The CDR3: CASSSGGAQPQHF. CDR3 nucleotide sequence: TGTGCCAGCAGTAGCGGGGGGGCTCAGCCCCAGCATTTT.

The sample holds a few counts of this clone. The chain recombines TRBV7-2 with TRBJ1-6; 7 bases align to TRBD1. The germline CDR1 and CDR2 sequences are SGHTA and FQGNSA. This CDR3 has 14 amino acids. J gave up 10 bases and V 3 bases, and 6 bases lay outside the gene matches. As DNA, the CDR3 is TGTGCCAGCAGCTTCACGGGACAGAGGTCACCCCTCCACTTT. This codes for CASSFTGQRSPLHF.